The rows below give T cell receptor beta chains drawn from one sample of a study of cytomegalovirus exposure and HLA in healthy donors. Method: immunoSEQ multiplex PCR; TCRdb's copy keeps in-frame clones and lacks some. Of about 210,000 clones listed, 70% to 90% are singletons. The material sequenced was PBMCs. These receptors all come from a woman aged 25 to 39 in good health and CMV-seronegative. The CDR3 runs from the conserved cysteine through the conserved F or W. D genes are given only for firm matches. A clone size is listed for some rows: how often the clone was seen (once, few, many), or a class if it is expanded.

abundance	v_gene	j_gene	d_gene	CDR3aa	CDR3nt
-	TRBV19	TRBJ2-2	-	CASSYGQGSGGELFF	TGTGCCAGTAGTTATGGGCAGGGTAGTGGCGGGGAGCTGTTTTTT
-	TRBV7-7	TRBJ2-7	-	CASSSLWAGRYEQYF	TGTGCTAGCAGCTCGCTGTGGGCAGGGAGGTACGAGCAGTACTTC
-	TRBV18	TRBJ1-1	-	CASSPQWNTEAFF	TGTGCCAGCTCACCTCAGTGGAACACTGAAGCTTTCTTT
-	TRBV7-9	TRBJ2-7	TRBD1	CASSPGTGGFEQYF	TGTGCCAGCAGCCCGGGGACAGGGGGTTTCGAGCAGTACTTC
-	TRBV11-2	TRBJ1-1	-	CASSLGTLNTEAFF	TGTGCCAGCAGCTTAGGGACACTCAACACTGAAGCTTTCTTT
-	TRBV11-1	TRBJ1-3	TRBD1	CASSKGQTSSGNTIYF	TGTGCCAGCAGCAAGGGACAGACGAGCTCTGGAAACACCATATATTTT
-	TRBV28	TRBJ2-7	TRBD2	CASRVGGETLYEQYF	TGTGCCAGCAGAGTTGGGGGGGAGACCCTCTACGAGCAGTACTTC
-	TRBV11-2	TRBJ1-1	TRBD1	CASSPWDRGFTEAFF	TGTGCCAGCAGCCCGTGGGACAGGGGCTTTACTGAAGCTTTCTTT
-	TRBV28	TRBJ1-4	TRBD1	CASSLSPGQKATNEKLFF	TGTGCCAGCAGTTTATCTCCGGGACAGAAAGCAACTAATGAAAAACTGTTTTTT
-	TRBV30	TRBJ2-1	-	CAWSVQARKQFF	TGTGCCTGGAGTGTACAGGCCAGGAAGCAGTTCTTC
-	TRBV7-7	TRBJ2-2	-	CASSLSGSGELFF	TGTGCTAGCAGCTTATCGGGGTCCGGGGAGCTGTTTTTT
-	TRBV11-2	TRBJ2-5	TRBD1	CASNKGQGTSQETQYF	TGTGCCAGCAACAAAGGACAGGGAACAAGCCAAGAGACCCAGTACTTC
-	TRBV19	TRBJ1-5	-	CASSISRRGNQPQHF	TGTGCCAGTAGTATATCCCGACGGGGTAACCAGCCCCAGCATTTT
-	TRBV11-2	TRBJ2-3	TRBD1	CASSRGVDRGIYTQYF	TGTGCCAGCAGCCGGGGGGTCGACAGGGGGATTTATACGCAGTATTTT
-	TRBV4-1	TRBJ1-1	-	CASSPSEGRIEKPEAFF	TGCGCCAGCAGCCCGTCCGAGGGAAGGATCGAAAAACCTGAAGCTTTCTTT
-	TRBV4-1	TRBJ2-1	TRBD1	CASSRRPGQGDEQFF	TGCGCCAGCAGCCGGAGACCGGGACAGGGGGATGAGCAGTTCTTC
-	TRBV10-2	TRBJ2-5	TRBD2	CASSGLAQETQYF	TGCGCCAGCAGTGGACTAGCCCAAGAGACCCAGTACTTC
-	TRBV5-1	TRBJ2-7	TRBD2	CASSGGRGPSGSYYEQYF	TGCGCCAGCAGCGGAGGTAGGGGACCTAGCGGGAGTTACTACGAGCAGTACTTC
-	TRBV5-1	TRBJ1-5	-	CASSPTGFDQPQHF	TGCGCCAGCAGCCCCACAGGGTTTGATCAGCCCCAGCATTTT
-	TRBV4-1	TRBJ2-3	-	CASSQELRSTDTQYF	TGCGCCAGCAGCCAAGAGTTGCGGAGCACAGATACGCAGTATTTT
-	TRBV2	TRBJ2-7	-	CASKGGEYEQYF	TGTGCCAGCAAGGGGGGGGAGTACGAGCAGTACTTC
few	TRBV6-1	TRBJ1-4	-	CASSGSLSEKLFF	TGTGCCAGCAGTGGGTCCTTGAGTGAAAAACTGTTTTTT
-	TRBV11-2	TRBJ2-7	-	CASSSRDTYEQYF	TGTGCCAGCAGCTCCCGGGACACCTACGAGCAGTACTTC
-	TRBV5-1	TRBJ2-5	-	CASSSRQSPGETQYF	TGCGCCAGCAGTTCTAGACAGTCCCCAGGAGAGACCCAGTACTTC
once	TRBV7-2	TRBJ2-3	TRBD1	CASSLVAGGGDTQYF	TGTGCCAGCAGCTTAGTAGCAGGGGGCGGAGATACGCAGTATTTT
-	TRBV4-2	TRBJ2-3	-	CASSQVSSTPDTQYF	TGTGCCAGCAGCCAAGTGTCTAGCACGCCGGATACGCAGTATTTT
-	TRBV7-9	TRBJ2-7	TRBD1	CASSLSGGEQYF	TGTGCCAGCAGCTTATCAGGGGGCGAGCAGTACTTC
once	TRBV5-6	TRBJ2-2	TRBD2	CASSFPKTSGGNTGELFF	TGTGCCAGCAGCTTCCCGAAGACTAGCGGGGGAAACACCGGGGAGCTGTTTTTT
-	TRBV19	TRBJ2-5	TRBD2	CASSIQAGGGETQYF	TGTGCCAGTAGTATCCAGGCGGGAGGCGGAGAGACCCAGTACTTC
-	TRBV28	TRBJ2-5	TRBD2	CASSLRGLAGVQTQYF	TGTGCCAGCAGTTTACGCGGACTAGCGGGAGTTCAGACCCAGTACTTC
-	TRBV6-1	TRBJ2-7	TRBD2	CASSKSGSPHEQYF	TGTGCCAGCAGCAAGAGCGGGAGTCCCCACGAGCAGTACTTC
-	TRBV5-6	TRBJ2-5	-	CASSLGARVETQYF	TGTGCCAGCAGCTTGGGCGCGAGGGTTGAGACCCAGTACTTC
-	TRBV2	TRBJ1-2	TRBD1	CASSEAPGTVNGYTF	TGTGCCAGCAGTGAGGCCCCTGGGACAGTCAATGGCTACACCTTC
-	TRBV4-1	TRBJ2-1	TRBD2	CASSQGLAGNRYNEQFF	TGCGCCAGCAGCCAGGGCCTAGCGGGAAATCGCTACAATGAGCAGTTCTTC
-	TRBV6-6	TRBJ2-7	TRBD2	CASSPLTSETYEQYF	TGTGCCAGCAGCCCCCTCACTAGCGAGACCTACGAGCAGTACTTC
many	TRBV11-2	TRBJ2-2	-	CASSFGTNTGELFF	TGTGCCAGCAGCTTCGGGACGAACACCGGGGAGCTGTTTTTT
once	TRBV15	TRBJ2-7	TRBD2	CATSSHRLAGLGNEQYF	TGTGCCACCAGCAGTCATAGACTAGCGGGACTAGGCAACGAGCAGTACTTC
-	TRBV2	TRBJ1-2	TRBD1	CASSEAGGPNYGYTF	TGTGCCAGCAGTGAAGCAGGGGGCCCTAACTATGGCTACACCTTC
-	TRBV2	TRBJ1-1	-	CASSPNHRDTEAFF	TGTGCCAGCAGCCCCAATCACAGGGACACTGAAGCTTTCTTT
-	TRBV5-6	TRBJ2-5	-	CASSLVAEETQYF	TGTGCCAGCAGCTTGGTAGCGGAAGAGACCCAGTACTTC
once	TRBV19	TRBJ1-5	TRBD1	CASSTPARTGFSNQPQHF	TGTGCCAGTAGTACCCCTGCCCGGACAGGATTTAGCAATCAGCCCCAGCATTTT
-	TRBV28	TRBJ2-7	TRBD2	CATEGQGTTSGSPYEQYF	TGTGCCACCGAGGGACAGGGAACAACTAGCGGGAGCCCCTACGAGCAGTACTTC
-	TRBV28	TRBJ2-7	TRBD2	CASSSPASGILYEQYF	TGTGCCAGCAGTTCCCCCGCTAGCGGGATTCTCTACGAGCAGTACTTC
-	TRBV7-9	TRBJ2-7	TRBD2	CASSITGTSGTYEQYF	TGTGCCAGCAGCATAACCGGGACTAGCGGGACCTACGAGCAGTACTTC
-	TRBV28	TRBJ2-6	-	CASSLPGSGANVLTF	TGTGCCAGCAGTTTACCAGGGTCTGGGGCCAACGTCCTGACTTTC
-	TRBV15	TRBJ2-3	-	CATSRDPPGATDTQYF	TGTGCCACCAGCAGAGATCCTCCAGGGGCGACAGATACGCAGTATTTT
-	TRBV5-5	TRBJ1-2	-	CASTDNYYGYTF	TGTGCCAGCACCGACAACTACTATGGCTACACCTTC
-	TRBV2	TRBJ2-4	-	CASTFDRDLAKNIQYF	TGTGCCAGCACCTTCGACAGGGACTTAGCCAAAAACATTCAGTACTTC
-	TRBV9	TRBJ2-3	TRBD2	CASSASGRGDTQYF	TGTGCCAGCAGCGCCAGCGGGAGAGGAGATACGCAGTATTTT